One sample yielded the 4 T cell receptor beta chains listed below, sequenced in a study of shared clonotypes between healthy human individuals. Using immunoSEQ multiplex PCR, the repertoire was profiled, and TCRdb retains in-frame clones only, with some absent. The repertoire includes over a million clones, 96% of them detected once, and approximately 1.2% sits in the top ten. The sequenced sample consisted of naive CD4+ T cells sorted from blood. Subset defined: CD45RA+ positively selected. The receptors originated from a man aged 30 to 39 in good health.

V gene TRBV7-2 combines with J gene TRBJ1-3; no clear D gene. The V gene's germline CDR1 is SGHTA and CDR2 FQGNSA. The CDR3 sequence is 13 residues long. Trimming left V 2 bases short and J 7 bases short, with 9 bases between. CDR3: CASSLSFGNTIYF. CDR3 sequence (DNA): TGTGCCAGCAGCTTATCTTTCGGGAACACCATATATTTT.

The chain employs TRBV5-1 and TRBJ2-7; D possibly corresponds to TRBD2 (5 bases). CDR1 is SGHRS and CDR2 is YFSETQ in the germline V gene. V lost 4 bases and J lost 0, with 17 bases in between. This CDR3 is built from 16 residues. As DNA, the CDR3 is TGCGCCAGCAGCCCTAGGGTTAGCGCAGGCTCCTACGAGCAGTACTTC. The encoded protein is CASSPRVSAGSYEQYF.

The rearrangement links TRBV5-1 to TRBJ2-5; tentatively, D is TRBD1 or TRBD2 (6 bases each). This CDR3 is built from 14 residues. The ends were cut back, 6 bases at V and 4 bases at J, with 16 bases in the middle. Germline CDR1 is SGHRS and CDR2 is YFSETQ. CDR3 nucleotide sequence: TGCGCCAGCACCCAATCGGGGGCGGGAGAGACCCAGTACTTC. It is translated as CASTQSGAGETQYF.

As to this clone: This specimen includes other DNA sequences encoding the same CDR3. The CDR3 bases are TGTGCCAGCAGTCCAGGGGGCCGCTCCTACAATGAGCAGTTCTTC. Translating it yields CASSPGGRSYNEQFF. The chain has TRBV28 and TRBJ2-1, with 8 bases matching TRBD1. The V gene end was trimmed by 5 bases and the J gene end by 0 bases; junction bases not matched to a gene: 3. This CDR3 contains 15 residues. CDR1 and CDR2 (germline): MDHEN, SYDVKM.